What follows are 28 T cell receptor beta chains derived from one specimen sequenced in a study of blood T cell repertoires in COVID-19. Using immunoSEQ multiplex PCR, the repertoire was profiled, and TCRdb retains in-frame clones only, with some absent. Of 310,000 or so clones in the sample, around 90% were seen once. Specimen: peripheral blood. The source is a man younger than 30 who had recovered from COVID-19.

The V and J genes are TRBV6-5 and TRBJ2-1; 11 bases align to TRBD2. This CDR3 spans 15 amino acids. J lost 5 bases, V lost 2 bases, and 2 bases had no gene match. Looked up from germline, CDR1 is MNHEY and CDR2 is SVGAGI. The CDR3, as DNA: TGTGCCAGCAGTTACCTGGGACTAGCGGACAATGAGCAGTTCTTC. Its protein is CASSYLGLADNEQFF.

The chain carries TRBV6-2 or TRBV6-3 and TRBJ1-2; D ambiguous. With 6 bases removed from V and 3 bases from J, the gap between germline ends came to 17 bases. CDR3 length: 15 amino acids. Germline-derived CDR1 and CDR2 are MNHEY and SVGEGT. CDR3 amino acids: CASSSGPLEDYGYTF. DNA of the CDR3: TGTGCCAGCAGCTCCGGACCCCTGGAGGACTATGGCTACACCTTC.

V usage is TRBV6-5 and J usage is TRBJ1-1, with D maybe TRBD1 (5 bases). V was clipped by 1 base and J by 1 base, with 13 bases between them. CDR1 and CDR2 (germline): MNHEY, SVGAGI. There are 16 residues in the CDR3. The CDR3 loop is CASSYWATGGNTEAFF. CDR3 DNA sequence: TGTGCCAGCAGTTACTGGGCCACGGGGGGGAACACTGAAGCTTTCTTT.

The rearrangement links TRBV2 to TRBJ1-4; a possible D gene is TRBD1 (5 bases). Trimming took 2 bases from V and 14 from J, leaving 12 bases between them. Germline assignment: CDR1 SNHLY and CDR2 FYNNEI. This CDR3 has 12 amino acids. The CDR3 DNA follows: TGTGCCAGCAGTGAATCGGGGGAAGGGCTGTTTTTT. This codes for CASSESGEGLFF. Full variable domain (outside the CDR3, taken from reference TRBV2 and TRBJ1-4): EPEVTQTPSHQVTQMGQEVILRCVPISNHLYFYWYRQILGQKVEFLVSFYNNEISEKSEIFDDQFSVERPDGSNFTLKIRSTKLEDSAMYFCASSESGEGLFFGSGTQLSVL.

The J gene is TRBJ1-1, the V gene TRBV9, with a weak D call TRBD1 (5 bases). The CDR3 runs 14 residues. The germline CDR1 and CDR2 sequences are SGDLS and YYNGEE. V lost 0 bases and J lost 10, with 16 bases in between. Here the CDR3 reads CASSVGVSGELAFF. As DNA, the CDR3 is TGTGCCAGCAGCGTAGGAGTGTCGGGGGAGCTAGCTTTCTTT. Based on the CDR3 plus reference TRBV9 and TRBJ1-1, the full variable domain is DSGVTQTPKHLITATGQRVTLRCSPRSGDLSVYWYQQSLDQGLQFLIQYYNGEERAKGNILERFSAQQFPDLHSELNLSSLELGDSALYFCASSVGVSGELAFFGQGTRLTVV.

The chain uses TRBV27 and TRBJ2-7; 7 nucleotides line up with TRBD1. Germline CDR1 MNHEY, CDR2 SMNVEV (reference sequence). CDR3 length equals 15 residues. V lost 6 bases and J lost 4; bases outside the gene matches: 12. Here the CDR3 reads CASSSSTGNFYEQYF. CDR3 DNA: TGTGCCAGCAGCTCCTCGACAGGGAACTTTTACGAGCAGTACTTC.

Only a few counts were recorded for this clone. The CDR3 protein is CASSQEAMPGSEAFF. The CDR3 DNA sequence: TGCGCCAGCAGCCAAGAAGCTATGCCAGGAAGTGAAGCTTTCTTT. This sequence joins TRBV4-1 and TRBJ1-1; the D is unclear. This CDR3 spans 15 amino acids. V lost 0 bases to trimming and J lost 7 bases, with 15 bases between them. The germline gives CDR1 MGHRA, CDR2 YSYEKL.

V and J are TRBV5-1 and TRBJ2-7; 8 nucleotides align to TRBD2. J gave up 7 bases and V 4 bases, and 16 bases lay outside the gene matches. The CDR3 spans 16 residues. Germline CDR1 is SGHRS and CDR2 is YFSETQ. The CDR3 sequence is CASSVGLVVGGREQYF. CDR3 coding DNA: TGCGCCAGCAGCGTGGGACTAGTCGTTGGGGGTAGAGAGCAGTACTTC.

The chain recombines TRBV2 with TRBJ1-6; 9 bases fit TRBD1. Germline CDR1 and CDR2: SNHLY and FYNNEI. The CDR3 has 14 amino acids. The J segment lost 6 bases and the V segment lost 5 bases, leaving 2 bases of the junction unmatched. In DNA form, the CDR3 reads TGTGCCAGCAGTCCGGGACAGGGTAATTCACCCCTCCACTTT. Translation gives CASSPGQGNSPLHF.

CDR3 in amino acids: CASSFDSQYGYTF. CDR3 DNA sequence: TGTGCCAGCAGCTTCGACAGCCAATATGGCTACACCTTC. This chain joins TRBV7-2 and TRBJ1-2; maybe TRBD1 (5 bases). This CDR3 has 13 residues. Germline assignment: CDR1 SGHTA and CDR2 FQGNSA. V was clipped by 3 bases and J by 5 bases, with 10 bases between them.

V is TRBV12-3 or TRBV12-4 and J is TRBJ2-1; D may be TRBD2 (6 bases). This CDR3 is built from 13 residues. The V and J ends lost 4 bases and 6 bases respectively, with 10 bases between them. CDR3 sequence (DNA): TGTGCCAGCAGTTCGGGACTCATCAATGAGCAGTTCTTC. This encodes CASSSGLINEQFF.

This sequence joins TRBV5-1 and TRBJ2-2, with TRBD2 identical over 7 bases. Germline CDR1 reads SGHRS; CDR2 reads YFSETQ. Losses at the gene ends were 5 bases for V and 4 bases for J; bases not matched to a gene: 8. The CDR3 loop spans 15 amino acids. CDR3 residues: CASSSGTTLTGELFF. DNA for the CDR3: TGCGCCAGCAGTTCCGGGACTACCCTCACCGGGGAGCTGTTTTTT. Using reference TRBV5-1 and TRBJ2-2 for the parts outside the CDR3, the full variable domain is KAGVTQTPRYLIKTRGQQVTLSCSPISGHRSVSWYQQTPGQGLQFLFEYFSETQRNKGNFPGRFSGRQFSNSRSEMNVSTLELGDSALYLCASSSGTTLTGELFFGEGSRLTVL.

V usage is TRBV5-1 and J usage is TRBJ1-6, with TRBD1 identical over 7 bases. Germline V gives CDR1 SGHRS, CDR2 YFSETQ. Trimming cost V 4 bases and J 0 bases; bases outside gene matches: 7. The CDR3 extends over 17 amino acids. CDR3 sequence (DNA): TGCGCCAGCAGCCCGGGACAGCAGAGCTCCTATAATTCACCCCTCCACTTT. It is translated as CASSPGQQSSYNSPLHF.

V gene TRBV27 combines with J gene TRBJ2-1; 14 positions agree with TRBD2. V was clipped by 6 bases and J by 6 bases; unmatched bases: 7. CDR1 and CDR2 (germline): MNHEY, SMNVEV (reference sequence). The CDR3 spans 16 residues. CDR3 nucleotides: TGTGCCAGCAGGGTTACCGGGACTAGCGGGAGCAATGAGCAGTTCTTC. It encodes CASRVTGTSGSNEQFF.

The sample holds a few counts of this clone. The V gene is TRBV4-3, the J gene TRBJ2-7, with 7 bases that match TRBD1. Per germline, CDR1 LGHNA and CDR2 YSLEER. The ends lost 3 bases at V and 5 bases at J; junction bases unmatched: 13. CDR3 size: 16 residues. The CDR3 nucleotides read TGCGCCAGCAGCCAGACCCCGACAGGGATTAGTGACGAGCAGTACTTC. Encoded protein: CASSQTPTGISDEQYF.

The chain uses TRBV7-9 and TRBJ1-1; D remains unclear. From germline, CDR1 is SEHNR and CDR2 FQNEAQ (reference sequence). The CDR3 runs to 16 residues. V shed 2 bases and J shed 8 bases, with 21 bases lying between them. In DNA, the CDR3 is TGTGCCAGCAGCTTAAGTGTTTCAGACCGAGTACTAGAAGCTTTCTTT. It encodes CASSLSVSDRVLEAFF.

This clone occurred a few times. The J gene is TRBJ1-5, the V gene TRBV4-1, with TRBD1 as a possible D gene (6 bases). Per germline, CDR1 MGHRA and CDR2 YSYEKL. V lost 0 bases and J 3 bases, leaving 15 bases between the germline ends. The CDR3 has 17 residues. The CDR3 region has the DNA TGCGCCAGCAGCCAAGATCCATCAGGGGCCTTCAATCAGCCCCAGCATTTT. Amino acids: CASSQDPSGAFNQPQHF.

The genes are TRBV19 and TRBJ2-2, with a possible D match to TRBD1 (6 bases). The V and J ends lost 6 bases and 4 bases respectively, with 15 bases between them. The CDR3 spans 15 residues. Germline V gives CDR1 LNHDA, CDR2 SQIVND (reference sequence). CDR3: CASRGAGVATGELFF. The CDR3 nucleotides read TGTGCCAGTAGGGGGGCAGGGGTGGCCACCGGGGAGCTGTTTTTT.

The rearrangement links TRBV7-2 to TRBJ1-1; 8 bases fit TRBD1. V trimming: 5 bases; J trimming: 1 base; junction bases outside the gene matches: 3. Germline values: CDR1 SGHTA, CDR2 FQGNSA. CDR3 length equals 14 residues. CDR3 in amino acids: CASSRTGGNTEAFF. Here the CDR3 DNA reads TGTGCCAGCAGCCGTACAGGGGGGAACACTGAAGCTTTCTTT.

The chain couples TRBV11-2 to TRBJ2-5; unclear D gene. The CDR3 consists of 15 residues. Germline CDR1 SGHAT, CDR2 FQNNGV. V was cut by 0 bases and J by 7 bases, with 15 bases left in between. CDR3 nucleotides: TGTGCCAGCAGCTTAGACTCCCTAGGCCCCGGGACCCAGTACTTC. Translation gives CASSLDSLGPGTQYF.

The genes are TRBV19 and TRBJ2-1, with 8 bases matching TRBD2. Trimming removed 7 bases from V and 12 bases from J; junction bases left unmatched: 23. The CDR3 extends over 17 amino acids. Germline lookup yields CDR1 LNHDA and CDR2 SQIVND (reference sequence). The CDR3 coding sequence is TGTGCCAGTACTCCCGCTCTCGGACTAGCTGGGGGTAGGGGGCAGTTCTTC. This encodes CASTPALGLAGGRGQFF.

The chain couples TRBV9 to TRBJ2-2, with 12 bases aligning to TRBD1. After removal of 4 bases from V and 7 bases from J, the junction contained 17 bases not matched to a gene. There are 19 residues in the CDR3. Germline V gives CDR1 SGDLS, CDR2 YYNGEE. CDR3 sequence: CASSPPGPGTGGRNGELFF. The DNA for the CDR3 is TGTGCCAGCAGCCCCCCAGGACCCGGGACAGGGGGCAGAAACGGGGAGCTGTTTTTT.

The CDR3 region has the DNA TGCGCCAGCAGCTTGGAGAGTCCTTCCTATGGCTACACCTTC. Translation gives CASSLESPSYGYTF. The V gene is TRBV5-1, the J gene TRBJ1-2; D remains ambiguous. Germline V gene lookup returns CDR1 SGHRS and CDR2 YFSETQ. This CDR3 is 14 amino acids long. V shed 0 bases and J shed 4 bases, with 10 bases lying between them.

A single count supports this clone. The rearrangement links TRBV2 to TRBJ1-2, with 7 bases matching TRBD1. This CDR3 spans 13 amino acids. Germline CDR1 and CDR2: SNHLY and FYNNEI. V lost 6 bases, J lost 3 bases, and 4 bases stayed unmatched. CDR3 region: CASRLDRDYGYTF. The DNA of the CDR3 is TGTGCCAGCAGGCTCGACAGGGACTATGGCTACACCTTC. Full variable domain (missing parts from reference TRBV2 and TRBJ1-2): EPEVTQTPSHQVTQMGQEVILRCVPISNHLYFYWYRQILGQKVEFLVSFYNNEISEKSEIFDDQFSVERPDGSNFTLKIRSTKLEDSAMYFCASRLDRDYGYTFGSGTRLTVV.

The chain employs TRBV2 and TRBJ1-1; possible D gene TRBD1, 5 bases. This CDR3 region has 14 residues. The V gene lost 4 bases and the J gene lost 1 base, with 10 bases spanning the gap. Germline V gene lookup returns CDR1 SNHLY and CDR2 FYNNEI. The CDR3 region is CASSVTVSNTEAFF. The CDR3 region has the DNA TGTGCCAGCAGTGTGACAGTTTCGAACACTGAAGCTTTCTTT.

CDR3 sequence: CASSALLTGLGSGANVLTF. In DNA, the CDR3 is TGTGCCAGCTCAGCACTTTTGACAGGGTTGGGCTCTGGGGCCAACGTCCTGACTTTC. The chain has TRBV18 and TRBJ2-6, with TRBD1 identical over 7 bases. Germline CDR1 KGHSH, CDR2 LQKENI. Trimming at V came to 5 bases and at J to 0 bases, leaving 13 bases not matched to a gene. CDR3 length equals 19 residues.

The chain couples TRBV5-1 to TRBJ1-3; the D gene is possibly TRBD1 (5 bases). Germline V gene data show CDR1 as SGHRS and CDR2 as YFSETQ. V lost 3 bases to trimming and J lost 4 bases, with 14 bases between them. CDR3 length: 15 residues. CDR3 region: CASSSDGASGNTIYF. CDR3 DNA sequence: TGCGCCAGCAGCTCGGATGGGGCCTCGGGAAACACCATATATTTT.

The CDR3 DNA follows: TGTGCCAGCAGCACACCGGGACTTTGGGACGAGCAGTACTTC. Its protein product is CASSTPGLWDEQYF. The chain joins TRBV6-5 to TRBJ2-7; D might be TRBD2 (6 bases). Per germline, CDR1 MNHEY and CDR2 SVGAGI. The CDR3 has 14 residues. Trimming removed 6 bases at V and 5 bases at J, with 17 bases between.